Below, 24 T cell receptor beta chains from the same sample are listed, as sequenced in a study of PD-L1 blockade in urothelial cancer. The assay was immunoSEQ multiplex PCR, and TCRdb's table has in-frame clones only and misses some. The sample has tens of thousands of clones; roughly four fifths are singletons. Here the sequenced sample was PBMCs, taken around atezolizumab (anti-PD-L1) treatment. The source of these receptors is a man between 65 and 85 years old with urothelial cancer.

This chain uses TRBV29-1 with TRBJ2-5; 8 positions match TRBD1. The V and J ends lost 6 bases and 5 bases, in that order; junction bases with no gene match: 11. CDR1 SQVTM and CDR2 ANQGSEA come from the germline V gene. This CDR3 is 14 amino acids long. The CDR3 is CSVPPTGASETQYF. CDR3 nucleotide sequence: TGCAGCGTCCCACCGACAGGGGCTTCGGAGACCCAGTACTTC.

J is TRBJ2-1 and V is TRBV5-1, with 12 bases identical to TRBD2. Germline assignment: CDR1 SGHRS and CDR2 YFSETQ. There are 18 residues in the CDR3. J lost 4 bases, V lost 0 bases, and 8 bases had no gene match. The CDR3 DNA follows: TGCGCCAGCAGCTTGGCCAGAGCCGGGACTAGCGGGTACAATGAGCAGTTCTTC. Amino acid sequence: CASSLARAGTSGYNEQFF.

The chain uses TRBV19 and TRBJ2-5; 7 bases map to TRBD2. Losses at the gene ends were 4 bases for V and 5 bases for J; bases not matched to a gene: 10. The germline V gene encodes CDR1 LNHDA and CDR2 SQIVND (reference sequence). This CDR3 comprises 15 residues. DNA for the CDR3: TGTGCCAGTAGTAGGCGGGAGATTGGGCTGGAGACCCAGTACTTC. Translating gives CASSRREIGLETQYF.

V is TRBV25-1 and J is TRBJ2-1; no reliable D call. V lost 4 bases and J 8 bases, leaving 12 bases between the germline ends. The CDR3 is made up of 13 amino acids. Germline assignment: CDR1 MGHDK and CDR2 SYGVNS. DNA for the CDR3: TGTGCCAGCAGTGTGTCCCTCTATGATGAGCAGTTCTTC. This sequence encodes CASSVSLYDEQFF. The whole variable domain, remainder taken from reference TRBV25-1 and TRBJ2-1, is EADIYQTPRYLVIGTGKKITLECSQTMGHDKMYWYQQDPGMELHLIHYSYGVNSTEKGDLSSESTVSRIRTEHFPLTLESARPSHTSQYLCASSVSLYDEQFFGPGTRLTVL.

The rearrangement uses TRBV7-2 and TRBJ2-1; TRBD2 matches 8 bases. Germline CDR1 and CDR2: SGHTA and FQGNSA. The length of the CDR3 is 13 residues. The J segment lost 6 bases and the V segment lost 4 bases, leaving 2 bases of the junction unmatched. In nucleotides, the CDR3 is TGTGCCAGCAGCTCCAGCGGGAGCAATGAGCAGTTCTTC. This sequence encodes CASSSSGSNEQFF.

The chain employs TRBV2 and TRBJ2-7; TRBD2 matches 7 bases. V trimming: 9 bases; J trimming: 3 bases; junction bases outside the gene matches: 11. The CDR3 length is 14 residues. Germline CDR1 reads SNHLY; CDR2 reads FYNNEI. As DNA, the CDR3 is TGTGCCAGGGCTCCGGTAGCGGGTCACTACGAGCAGTACTTC. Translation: CARAPVAGHYEQYF.

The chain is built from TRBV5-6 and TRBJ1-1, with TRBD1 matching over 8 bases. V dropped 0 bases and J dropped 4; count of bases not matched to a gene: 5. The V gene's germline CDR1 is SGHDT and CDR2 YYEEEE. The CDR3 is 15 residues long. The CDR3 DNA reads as TGTGCCAGCAGCTTGGGGACAGGGCCGGCCACTGAAGCTTTCTTT. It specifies CASSLGTGPATEAFF.

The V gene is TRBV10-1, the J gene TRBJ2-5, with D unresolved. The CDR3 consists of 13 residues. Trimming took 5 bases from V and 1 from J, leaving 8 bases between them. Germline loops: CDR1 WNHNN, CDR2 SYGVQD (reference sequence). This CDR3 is CASSKQPQETQYF. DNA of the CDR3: TGCGCCAGCAGTAAACAGCCCCAAGAGACCCAGTACTTC.

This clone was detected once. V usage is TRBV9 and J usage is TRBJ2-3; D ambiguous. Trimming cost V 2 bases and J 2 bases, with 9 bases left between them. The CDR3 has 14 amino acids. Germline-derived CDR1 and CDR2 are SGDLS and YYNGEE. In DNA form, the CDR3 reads TGTGCCAGCAGCGTTGGCCCCGCCACAGATACGCAGTATTTT. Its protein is CASSVGPATDTQYF.

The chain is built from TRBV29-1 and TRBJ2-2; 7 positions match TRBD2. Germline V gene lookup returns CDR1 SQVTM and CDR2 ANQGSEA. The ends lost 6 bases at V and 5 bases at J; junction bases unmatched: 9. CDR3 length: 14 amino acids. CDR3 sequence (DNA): TGCAGCGTCGTTCGGGGAGGGCGAACCGGGGAGCTGTTTTTT. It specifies CSVVRGGRTGELFF.

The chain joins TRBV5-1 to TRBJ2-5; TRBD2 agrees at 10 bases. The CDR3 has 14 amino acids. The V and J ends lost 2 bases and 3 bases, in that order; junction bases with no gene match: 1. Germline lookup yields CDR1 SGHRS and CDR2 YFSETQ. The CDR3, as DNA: TGCGCCAGCAGCTTAGCGGGGGGGGAAGAGACCCAGTACTTC. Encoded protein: CASSLAGGEETQYF.

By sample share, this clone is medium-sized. CDR3 sequence: CASSRTGTFSNQPQHF. CDR3 DNA sequence: TGTGCCAGCAGCAGAACCGGGACATTTAGCAATCAGCCCCAGCATTTT. The chain couples TRBV28 to TRBJ1-5; tentatively, D is TRBD1 (6 bases). CDR1 MDHEN and CDR2 SYDVKM come from the germline V gene. V lost 6 bases, J lost 0 bases, and 15 bases lay in between. The CDR3 runs to 16 residues.

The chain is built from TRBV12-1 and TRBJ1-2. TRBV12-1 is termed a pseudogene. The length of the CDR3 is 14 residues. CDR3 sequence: CASSFAEKLYGYTF. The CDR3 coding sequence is TGTGCCAGCAGCTTTGCAGAGAAGCTCTATGGCTACACCTTC.

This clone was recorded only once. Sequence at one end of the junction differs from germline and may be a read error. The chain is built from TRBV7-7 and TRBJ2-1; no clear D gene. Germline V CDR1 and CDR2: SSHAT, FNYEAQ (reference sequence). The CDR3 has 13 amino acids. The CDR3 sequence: CASSPSTNNEQFF. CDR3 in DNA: TGTGCTAGCAGCCCCAGCACTAACAATGAGCAGTTCTTC.

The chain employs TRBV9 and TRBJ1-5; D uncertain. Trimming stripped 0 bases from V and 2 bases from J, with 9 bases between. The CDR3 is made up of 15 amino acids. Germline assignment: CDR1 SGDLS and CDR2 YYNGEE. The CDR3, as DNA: TGTGCCAGCAGCGTAGGGCAGGAACGCAATCAGCCCCAGCATTTT. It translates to CASSVGQERNQPQHF. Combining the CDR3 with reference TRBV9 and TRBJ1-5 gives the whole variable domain DSGVTQTPKHLITATGQRVTLRCSPRSGDLSVYWYQQSLDQGLQFLIQYYNGEERAKGNILERFSAQQFPDLHSELNLSSLELGDSALYFCASSVGQERNQPQHFGDGTRLSIL.

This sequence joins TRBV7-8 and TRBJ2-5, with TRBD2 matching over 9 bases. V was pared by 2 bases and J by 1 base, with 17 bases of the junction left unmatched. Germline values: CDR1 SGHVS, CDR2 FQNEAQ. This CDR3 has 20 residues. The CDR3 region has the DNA TGTGCCAGCAGCTTAACAATCAGCGGGAGGTCCCCTTCCGGCCAAGAGACCCAGTACTTC. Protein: CASSLTISGRSPSGQETQYF.

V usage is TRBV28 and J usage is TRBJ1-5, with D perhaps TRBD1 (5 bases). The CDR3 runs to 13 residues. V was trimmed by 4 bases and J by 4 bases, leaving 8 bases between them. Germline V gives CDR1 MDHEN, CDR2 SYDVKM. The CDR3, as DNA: TGTGCCAGCAGTTCAGGGATTAATCAGCCCCAGCATTTT. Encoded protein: CASSSGINQPQHF.

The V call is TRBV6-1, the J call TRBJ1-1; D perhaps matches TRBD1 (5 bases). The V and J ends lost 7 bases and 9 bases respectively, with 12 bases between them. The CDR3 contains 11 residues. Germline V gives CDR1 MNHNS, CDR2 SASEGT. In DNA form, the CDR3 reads TGTGCCAGCAATCTAGACAGCAAAGCTTTCTTT. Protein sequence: CASNLDSKAFF.

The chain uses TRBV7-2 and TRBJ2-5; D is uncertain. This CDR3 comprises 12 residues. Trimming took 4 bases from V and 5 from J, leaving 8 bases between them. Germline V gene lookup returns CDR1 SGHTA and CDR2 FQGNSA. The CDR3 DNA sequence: TGTGCCAGCAGCTGGGCACGGGAGACCCAGTACTTC. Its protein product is CASSWARETQYF.

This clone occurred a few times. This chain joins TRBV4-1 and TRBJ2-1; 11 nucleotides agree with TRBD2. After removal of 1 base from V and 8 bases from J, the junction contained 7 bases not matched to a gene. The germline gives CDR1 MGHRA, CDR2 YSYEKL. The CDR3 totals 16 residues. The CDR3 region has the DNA TGCGCCAGCAGCCAAGCTACTAGCGGGAGCGAATATGAGCAGTTCTTC. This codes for CASSQATSGSEYEQFF.

In nucleotides, the CDR3 is TGTGCCAGCAGCTTCCGCTACGAGCAGTACTTC. Translated: CASSFRYEQYF. The V and J genes are TRBV7-9 and TRBJ2-7; no clear D gene. The CDR3 contains 11 residues. V dropped 3 bases and J dropped 3 bases, with 3 bases sitting between them. Germline V gene data show CDR1 as SEHNR and CDR2 as FQNEAQ (reference sequence). Drawing the rest from reference TRBV7-9 and TRBJ2-7, the complete variable domain is DTGVSQNPRHKITKRGQNVTFRCDPISEHNRLYWYRQTLGQGPEFLTYFQNEAQLEKSRLLSDRFSAERPKGSFSTLEIQRTEQGDSAMYLCASSFRYEQYFGPGTRLTVT.

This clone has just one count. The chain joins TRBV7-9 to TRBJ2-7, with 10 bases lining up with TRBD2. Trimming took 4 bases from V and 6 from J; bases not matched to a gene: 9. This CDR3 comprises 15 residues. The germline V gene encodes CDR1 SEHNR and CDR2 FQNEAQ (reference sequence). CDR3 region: CASSSFSGRASEQYF. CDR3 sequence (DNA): TGTGCCAGCAGCTCCTTCAGCGGGAGGGCCTCCGAGCAGTACTTC. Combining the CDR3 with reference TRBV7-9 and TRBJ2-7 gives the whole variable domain DTGVSQNPRHKITKRGQNVTFRCDPISEHNRLYWYRQTLGQGPEFLTYFQNEAQLEKSRLLSDRFSAERPKGSFSTLEIQRTEQGDSAMYLCASSSFSGRASEQYFGPGTRLTVT.

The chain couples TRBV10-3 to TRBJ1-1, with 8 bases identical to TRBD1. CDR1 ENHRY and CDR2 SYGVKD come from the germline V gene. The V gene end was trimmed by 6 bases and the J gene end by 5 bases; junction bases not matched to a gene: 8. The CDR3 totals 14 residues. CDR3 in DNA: TGTGCCATCAGCCCAGGGGGCGCATATACTGAAGCTTTCTTT. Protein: CAISPGGAYTEAFF.

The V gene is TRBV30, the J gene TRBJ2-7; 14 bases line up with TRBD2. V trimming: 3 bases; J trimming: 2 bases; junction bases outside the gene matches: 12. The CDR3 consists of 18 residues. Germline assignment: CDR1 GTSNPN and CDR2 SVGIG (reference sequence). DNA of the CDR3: TGTGCCTGGAGCCACGGACTAGCGGGAGGCCCCGTACCCTACGAGCAGTACTTC. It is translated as CAWSHGLAGGPVPYEQYF.